This T cell receptor (beta chain) emerged from a study of blood T cell repertoires in COVID-19. Assay: immunoSEQ multiplex PCR; the TCRdb copy retains only in-frame clones and omits some. The table lists a few hundred thousand clones, 80% to 90% of them singletons. The length of the CDR3 is 15 residues. Germline lookup yields CDR1 KGHSH and CDR2 LQKENI. Trimming cost V 4 bases and J 0 bases; bases outside gene matches: 2. The source is a middle-aged man with acute or convalescent COVID-19. Sequencing used peripheral blood. The rearrangement joins TRBV18 to TRBJ1-3, with 8 bases lining up with TRBD1. CDR3 nucleotides: TGTGCCAGCTCACTCGGACAGGGCTCTGGAAACACCATATATTTT. Translated: CASSLGQGSGNTIYF.